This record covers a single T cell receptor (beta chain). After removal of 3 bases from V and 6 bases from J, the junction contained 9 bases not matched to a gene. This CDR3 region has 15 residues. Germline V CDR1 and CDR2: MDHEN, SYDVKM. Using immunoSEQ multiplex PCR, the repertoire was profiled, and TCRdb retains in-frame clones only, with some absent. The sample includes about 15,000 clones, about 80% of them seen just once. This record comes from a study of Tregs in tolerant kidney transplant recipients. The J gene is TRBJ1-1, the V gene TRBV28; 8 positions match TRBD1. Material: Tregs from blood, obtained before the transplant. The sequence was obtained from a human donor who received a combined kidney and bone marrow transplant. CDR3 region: CASSFPRQGPPEAFF. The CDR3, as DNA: TGTGCCAGCAGTTTCCCCCGACAGGGGCCTCCTGAAGCTTTCTTT.